This TCR beta chain was identified in a study of blood T cell repertoires in COVID-19. As for the study in general: Acute-phase and convalescent COVID-19 samples originated in the United States, Italy and Spain. PBMCs, B-cell-depleted T cells, or T cells provided the cDNA or gDNA that made up the material.

Germline lookup yields CDR1 SGHTA and CDR2 FQGNSA. The CDR3 runs to 14 residues. V lost 1 base and J lost 6, with 11 bases in between. As originally analysed: Amplification from reference gene primers served as the basis for estimated nucleated cell counts. TCRdb's table, derived via immunoSEQ multiplex PCR, lists solely in-frame clones and lacks some. V, J and clone size are taken as reported in that table, and D and trimming were inferred from the DNA itself. The table has about 160,000 clones, roughly 87% seen once. The source is a woman aged 60-75 years with active or convalescent COVID-19. The sequencing input was peripheral blood. V usage is TRBV7-2 and J usage is TRBJ2-3, with D maybe TRBD2 (5 bases). CDR3 in DNA: TGTGCCAGCAGCTTAGTAACGGTAGCGGATACGCAGTATTTT. Its protein is CASSLVTVADTQYF.